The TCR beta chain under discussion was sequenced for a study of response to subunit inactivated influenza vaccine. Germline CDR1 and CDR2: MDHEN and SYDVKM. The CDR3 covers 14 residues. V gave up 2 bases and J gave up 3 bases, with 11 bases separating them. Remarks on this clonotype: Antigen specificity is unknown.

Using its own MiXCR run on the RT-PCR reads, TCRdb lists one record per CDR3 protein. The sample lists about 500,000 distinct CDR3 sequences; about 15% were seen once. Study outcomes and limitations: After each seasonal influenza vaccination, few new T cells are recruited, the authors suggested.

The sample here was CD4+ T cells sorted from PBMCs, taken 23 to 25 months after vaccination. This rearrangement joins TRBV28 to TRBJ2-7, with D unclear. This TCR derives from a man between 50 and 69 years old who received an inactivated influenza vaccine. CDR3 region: CASSLARLGYEQYF. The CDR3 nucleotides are TGTGCCAGCAGTTTAGCGCGTCTGGGCTACGAGCAGTACTTC.